Following are 13 T cell receptor beta chains from one sample sequenced in a study of OX40 agonist ivuxolimab in advanced cancers. The protocol was immunoSEQ multiplex PCR, while the TCRdb copy is restricted to in-frame clones and leaves out a portion. The repertoire holds tens of thousands of clones, 85% to 90% seen once, with 4.8% in the top ten. Material: CD4+ or CD8+ T cells sorted from blood, obtained in a trial of the OX40 agonist ivuxolimab. These receptors were taken from an adult with an advanced solid tumor such as melanoma, head and neck, liver or kidney cancer.

The gene calls are TRBV28 and TRBJ2-1, with D possibly TRBD2 on 6 matching bases. Germline CDR1 reads MDHEN; CDR2 reads SYDVKM. The CDR3 contains 14 residues. Trimming removed 11 bases from V and 0 bases from J, with 14 bases in between. The CDR3 DNA reads TGTGCCTCGAGTGCGGGGAGCTCCTACAATGAGCAGTTCTTC. This translates into CASSAGSSYNEQFF.

The table lists this clone with a count of one. V and J are TRBV13 and TRBJ1-1, with D hard to call. V was pared by 5 bases and J by 3 bases, with 13 bases between. The CDR3 consists of 14 residues. Per germline, CDR1 PRHDT and CDR2 FYEKMQ (reference sequence). Here the CDR3 reads CASSPRAVDTEAFF. CDR3 in DNA: TGTGCCAGCAGCCCCCGGGCCGTTGACACTGAAGCTTTCTTT.

V gene TRBV9 combines with J gene TRBJ1-1; perhaps TRBD1 as D (5 bases). This CDR3 is 14 amino acids long. V lost 0 bases to trimming and J lost 2 bases, with 8 bases between them. The germline V gene encodes CDR1 SGDLS and CDR2 YYNGEE. The DNA of the CDR3 is TGTGCCAGCAGCGTAGCCAGGGACAACACTGAAGCTTTCTTT. Translated, it gives CASSVARDNTEAFF.

This chain uses TRBV5-1 with TRBJ1-1; TRBD1 might be the D (5 bases). Trimming stripped 3 bases from V and 1 base from J, with 13 bases between. Germline V gene data show CDR1 as SGHRS and CDR2 as YFSETQ. The CDR3 is made up of 15 amino acids. CDR3 in DNA: TGCGCCAGCAGCTGGGGGAGTTCGCGGAACACTGAAGCTTTCTTT. Translating gives CASSWGSSRNTEAFF. Complete variable domain (other parts from reference TRBV5-1 and TRBJ1-1): KAGVTQTPRYLIKTRGQQVTLSCSPISGHRSVSWYQQTPGQGLQFLFEYFSETQRNKGNFPGRFSGRQFSNSRSEMNVSTLELGDSALYLCASSWGSSRNTEAFFGQGTRLTVV.

The genes are TRBV5-6 and TRBJ1-5; 7 bases fit TRBD1. Germline CDR1 is SGHDT and CDR2 is YYEEEE. The CDR3 runs 16 residues. V trimming: 0 bases; J trimming: 0 bases; junction bases outside the gene matches: 3. CDR3: CASSLAGTVSNQPQHF. DNA for the CDR3: TGTGCCAGCAGCTTGGCCGGGACAGTTAGCAATCAGCCCCAGCATTTT.

The rearrangement uses TRBV28 and TRBJ1-1; 7 nucleotides match TRBD1. Germline V gene data show CDR1 as MDHEN and CDR2 as SYDVKM. V gave up 2 bases and J gave up 3 bases; unmatched junction bases: 6. This CDR3 has 15 residues. This CDR3 reads CASSLTGTADTEAFF. CDR3 nucleotides: TGTGCCAGCAGTTTAACCGGGACAGCGGACACTGAAGCTTTCTTT. The variable domain in full, with the rest retrieved from reference TRBV28 and TRBJ1-1, is DVKVTQSSRYLVKRTGEKVFLECVQDMDHENMFWYRQDPGLGLRLIYFSYDVKMKEKGDIPEGYSVSREKKERFSLILESASTNQTSMYLCASSLTGTADTEAFFGQGTRLTVV.

The rearrangement joins TRBV10-3 to TRBJ2-2, with TRBD1 matching over 9 bases. Germline CDR1 ENHRY, CDR2 SYGVKD. With V trimmed by 4 bases and J by 2 bases, 11 bases remained unmatched. The CDR3 has 18 residues. The CDR3 DNA follows: TGTGCCATCAGTGGGGGGAAAGGACAGGGGACTAACACCGGGGAGCTGTTTTTT. Encoded protein: CAISGGKGQGTNTGELFF.

This clone occurred once. The CDR3 DNA reads as TGCGCCAGCAGCTTTGGGACAGGAAGAGGATATATGAACACTGAAGCTTTCTTT. Residues: CASSFGTGRGYMNTEAFF. The chain carries TRBV5-1 and TRBJ1-1; TRBD1 aligns across 8 bases. Germline CDR1 reads SGHRS; CDR2 reads YFSETQ. Trimming cost V 2 bases and J 0 bases; bases outside gene matches: 12. CDR3 length equals 18 residues. Supplemented by reference TRBV5-1 and TRBJ1-1, the full variable domain reads KAGVTQTPRYLIKTRGQQVTLSCSPISGHRSVSWYQQTPGQGLQFLFEYFSETQRNKGNFPGRFSGRQFSNSRSEMNVSTLELGDSALYLCASSFGTGRGYMNTEAFFGQGTRLTVV.

This rearrangement joins TRBV19 to TRBJ1-3, with 8 positions matching TRBD1. Germline V gene data show CDR1 as LNHDA and CDR2 as SQIVND (reference sequence). The V segment lost 6 bases and the J segment 2 bases; nucleotides outside the gene matches: 18. The CDR3 extends over 19 amino acids. The CDR3 region has the DNA TGTGCCAGTAGGTCCGTCCAGATAAAAGACAGGGGTCCTGGAAACACCATATATTTT. It translates to CASRSVQIKDRGPGNTIYF.

This chain links TRBV5-4 with TRBJ1-2; D may be TRBD1 (5 bases). Germline assignment: CDR1 SGHNT and CDR2 YYREEE (reference sequence). This CDR3 is 16 amino acids long. V was cut by 2 bases and J by 8 bases, with 22 bases left in between. The CDR3 region has the DNA TGTGCCAGCAGCTTACCTACCTCACTGGGGGATAGAGGCTACACCTTC. Encoded protein: CASSLPTSLGDRGYTF.

The rearrangement joins TRBV4-1 to TRBJ1-3, with D tentatively TRBD1 (5 bases). The length of the CDR3 is 18 residues. The germline gives CDR1 MGHRA, CDR2 YSYEKL. V lost 0 bases to trimming and J lost 0 bases, with 15 bases between them. The CDR3 DNA reads TGCGCCAGCAGCCAAGAGGTTGGGGGTCGTTTCTCTGGAAACACCATATATTTT. It encodes CASSQEVGGRFSGNTIYF.

V is TRBV6-6 and J is TRBJ2-1; TRBD1 might be the D (6 bases). Germline V gene sequence: CDR1 MNHNY, CDR2 SVGAGI (reference sequence). The CDR3 consists of 13 residues. V was trimmed by 0 bases and J by 7 bases, leaving 7 bases between them. The CDR3 coding sequence is TGTGCCAGCAGTTACTCGAGGGGGAATGAGCAGTTCTTC. Its translation: CASSYSRGNEQFF.

The gene calls are TRBV4-1 and TRBJ2-3, with D tentatively TRBD2 (5 bases). This CDR3 contains 17 residues. The V gene's germline CDR1 is MGHRA and CDR2 YSYEKL. V was pared by 8 bases and J by 6 bases, with 27 bases between. The CDR3 here is CASAHEPLKGVSDTQYF. The CDR3 region has the DNA TGCGCCAGCGCCCACGAACCCCTGAAGGGAGTCTCGGATACGCAGTATTTT.